The 23 T cell receptor beta chains presented below share a single source sample, sequenced in a study of shared clonotypes between healthy human individuals. Using immunoSEQ multiplex PCR, the repertoire was profiled, and TCRdb retains in-frame clones only, with some absent. Seen here are about half a million clones, roughly 78% observed once, and the top ten hold around 12%. Sequencing was done on a sample of PBMCs. The receptors were gathered from a woman aged 40 to 50 in good health. Some clones in this sample may be carry-over from other donors' samples.

This chain links TRBV14 with TRBJ2-3; D gene ambiguous. The V end lost 3 bases, the J end lost 5 bases, and 9 bases lay between the germline ends. Germline CDR1 is SGHDN and CDR2 is FVKESK. CDR3 length: 13 residues. The CDR3 protein is CASSQTTVDTQYF. In DNA form, the CDR3 reads TGTGCCAGCAGCCAGACGACCGTAGATACGCAGTATTTT.

The chain carries TRBV28 and TRBJ2-5, with D possibly being TRBD1 or TRBD2 (5 bases each). The J call may be in error: the DNA end matches TRBJ2-7 better. CDR1 and CDR2 from the germline V gene are MDHEN and SYDVKM. The CDR3 spans 15 residues. The CDR3 region has the DNA TGTGCCAGCAGGCCTCCGGGACCTGTCTCCTACGAGCAGTACTTC. This sequence encodes CASRPPGPVSYEQYF.

This rearrangement joins TRBV7-2 to TRBJ2-1; 11 bases line up with TRBD2. Germline-derived CDR1 and CDR2 are SGHTA and FQGNSA. This CDR3 is built from 15 residues. V was pared by 6 bases and J by 3 bases, with 4 bases of the junction left unmatched. Written as DNA, the CDR3 is TGTGCCAGCAGGGCTAGCGGGAGGAGCTACAATGAGCAGTTCTTC. Its translation is CASRASGRSYNEQFF.

The CDR3 DNA is TGTGCCAGCAGTCCCTGGGGGGGGGCTCGAGCAGATACGCAGTATTTT. Residues: CASSPWGGARADTQYF. The chain carries TRBV28 and TRBJ2-3; D may be TRBD2 (7 bases). The CDR3 totals 16 residues. V was cut by 5 bases and J by 4 bases, with 19 bases left in between. Germline lookup yields CDR1 MDHEN and CDR2 SYDVKM.

This clone came up once. The rearrangement links TRBV11-2 to TRBJ2-3, with a tentative D call TRBD1 (5 bases). CDR3 length equals 14 residues. In germline, CDR1 is SGHAT, CDR2 FQNNGV. Trimming took off 1 base at V and 1 base at J, with 6 bases between the two ends. The CDR3 DNA reads TGTGCCAGCAGCTTAGGCAGGGGCACAGATACGCAGTATTTT. Encoded protein: CASSLGRGTDTQYF.

This clone was observed a single time. The V gene is TRBV4-2, the J gene TRBJ1-2, with D possibly TRBD1 on 5 matching bases. V was shortened by 0 bases and J by 5 bases, with 13 bases between the two germline ends. The CDR3 runs 15 residues. Germline V gene data show CDR1 as LGHNA and CDR2 as YNFKEQ. The CDR3 DNA reads as TGTGCCAGCAGCCAAGAAGTGGGATCAGGGTATGGCTACACCTTC. This codes for CASSQEVGSGYGYTF.

This clone was seen once. V gene TRBV27 combines with J gene TRBJ2-1; 9 nucleotides align to TRBD1. The germline V gene has CDR1 MNHEY and CDR2 SMNVEV (reference sequence). The trim removed 6 bases at V and 0 bases at J, leaving 3 bases unmatched. This CDR3 contains 15 residues. CDR3 coding DNA: TGTGCCAGCAGCGGACAGGGGCCCTCCTACAATGAGCAGTTCTTC. This codes for CASSGQGPSYNEQFF.

This sequence joins TRBV11-2 and TRBJ2-7; D is unresolved. The CDR3 sequence is 13 residues long. Deletions cut 1 base from V and 5 bases from J, with 9 bases between. Germline CDR1 and CDR2: SGHAT and FQNNGV. CDR3 residues: CASSLGAPNEQYF. CDR3 in DNA: TGTGCCAGCAGCTTAGGGGCCCCCAACGAGCAGTACTTC. Variable domain in full (rest from reference TRBV11-2 and TRBJ2-7): EAGVAQSPRYKIIEKRQSVAFWCNPISGHATLYWYQQILGQGPKLLIQFQNNGVVDDSQLPKDRFSAERLKGVDSTLKIQPAKLEDSAVYLCASSLGAPNEQYFGPGTRLTVT.

This clone was seen just once. A far larger clone is only one base removed, so a read error is likely. This sample includes further DNA sequences coding for the same CDR3. The chain employs TRBV28 and TRBJ1-2; D unresolved. V gave up 6 bases and J gave up 5 bases, with 10 bases separating them. The CDR3 has 12 amino acids. Per germline, CDR1 MDHEN and CDR2 SYDVKM. The CDR3 is CASSLRLYGYTF. Here the CDR3 DNA reads TGTGCCAGCAGCCTCCGACTGTATGGCTACACCTTC.

The chain combines TRBV29-1 with TRBJ2-3, with 7 bases matching TRBD2. J gave up 3 bases and V 8 bases, and 14 bases lay outside the gene matches. This CDR3 is 15 amino acids long. Germline CDR1 SQVTM, CDR2 ANQGSEA. The CDR3 here is CSYSLGGQGTDTQYF. In nucleotides, the CDR3 is TGCAGCTATAGCTTGGGAGGGCAAGGAACAGATACGCAGTATTTT.

V usage is TRBV7-2 and J usage is TRBJ1-2; D gene unclear. Germline-derived CDR1 and CDR2 are SGHTA and FQGNSA. The CDR3 runs 14 residues. V dropped 1 base and J dropped 4 bases, with 10 bases sitting between them. The CDR3 region has the DNA TGTGCCAGCAGCTTAGGGGGTAGCACCTATGGCTACACCTTC. Its translation: CASSLGGSTYGYTF.

V is TRBV11-2 and J is TRBJ2-6; D uncertain. From germline, CDR1 is SGHAT and CDR2 FQNNGV. This CDR3 region has 14 residues. V was cut by 3 bases and J by 4 bases, with 7 bases left in between. The CDR3 nucleotides are TGTGCCAGCAGCTTGGGGTTGGGGGCCAACGTCCTGACTTTC. This codes for CASSLGLGANVLTF.

The rearrangement joins TRBV5-6 to TRBJ1-4; no reliable D call. Germline-derived CDR1 and CDR2 are SGHDT and YYEEEE. This CDR3 is 13 amino acids long. V was cut by 4 bases and J by 7 bases, with 11 bases left in between. DNA of the CDR3: TGTGCCAGCAGCGCGACGTGGGGTGAAAAACTGTTTTTT. Amino acids: CASSATWGEKLFF.

This sequence joins TRBV7-6 and TRBJ2-5; D possibly matches TRBD1 or TRBD2 (5 bases each). TRBJ2-7 matches the DNA end more closely, so the J call is doubtful. Germline V lookup: CDR1 SGHVS, CDR2 FNYEAQ. The CDR3 has 14 amino acids. The CDR3 nucleotides are TGTGCCAGCAGCTTAAACGGGGCCGCCTACGAGCAGTACTTC. This translates into CASSLNGAAYEQYF.

The chain recombines TRBV28 with TRBJ1-1; D is ambiguous. There are 14 residues in the CDR3. Germline assignment: CDR1 MDHEN and CDR2 SYDVKM. Trimming removed 7 bases from V and 1 base from J, with 13 bases in between. The CDR3 here is CASTPLLWNTEAFF. Here the CDR3 DNA reads TGTGCCAGCACCCCCCTTCTGTGGAACACTGAAGCTTTCTTT.

The V and J genes are TRBV19 and TRBJ2-5; the D is unclear. The CDR3 totals 14 residues. V was clipped by 4 bases and J by 4 bases, with 13 bases between them. Germline V lookup: CDR1 LNHDA, CDR2 SQIVND (reference sequence). CDR3 coding DNA: TGTGCCAGTAGTAACGGACCCGGGCCAGAGACCCAGTACTTC. Encoded protein: CASSNGPGPETQYF.

The rearrangement joins TRBV19 to TRBJ2-7, with 8 bases that match TRBD1. CDR3 size: 14 residues. The germline V gene encodes CDR1 LNHDA and CDR2 SQIVND (reference sequence). With 3 bases clipped from V and 3 bases from J, the junction kept 4 bases outside the gene matches. CDR3 coding DNA: TGTGCCAGTAGTATCAGGGGGCCAGGCTACGAGCAGTACTTC. It codes for CASSIRGPGYEQYF.

The CDR3 DNA follows: TGTGCCATCATGGCAGCGGGAGATTGGACAGATACGCAGTATTTT. Its translation is CAIMAAGDWTDTQYF. The V and J genes are TRBV10-3 and TRBJ2-3, with 8 bases that match TRBD2. CDR3 length equals 15 residues. J was trimmed by 3 bases and V by 7 bases; bases with no gene match: 9. Germline values: CDR1 ENHRY, CDR2 SYGVKD.

The chain combines TRBV10-2 with TRBJ2-6; TRBD2 matches 7 bases. The J segment lost 4 bases and the V segment lost 4 bases, leaving 7 bases of the junction unmatched. The length of the CDR3 is 16 residues. CDR1 WSHSY and CDR2 SAAADI come from the germline V gene. In nucleotides, the CDR3 is TGCGCCAGCAGTGCTAGCGGAAACGGCGGGGCCAACGTCCTGACTTTC. Its translation: CASSASGNGGANVLTF.

The rearrangement joins TRBV5-1 to TRBJ2-1; TRBD2 might be the D (6 bases). Trimming took 0 bases from V and 9 from J, leaving 10 bases between them. The length of the CDR3 is 13 residues. Germline CDR1 reads SGHRS; CDR2 reads YFSETQ. CDR3 loop: CASSLGAGGEQFF. The DNA for the CDR3 is TGCGCCAGCAGCTTGGGAGCGGGTGGTGAGCAGTTCTTC.

The chain uses TRBV5-6 and TRBJ1-2, with 8 bases matching TRBD1. V gave up 4 bases and J gave up 8 bases; unmatched junction bases: 10. The CDR3 loop spans 14 amino acids. From germline, CDR1 is SGHDT and CDR2 YYEEEE. DNA for the CDR3: TGTGCCAGCAGCAGGTCGACAGGGGCGGACGGCTACACCTTC. Protein product: CASSRSTGADGYTF.

The chain uses TRBV6-1 and TRBJ1-4, with D uncertain. Trimming pared 4 bases from V and 8 bases from J, leaving 11 bases between. Germline V gene sequence: CDR1 MNHNS, CDR2 SASEGT. This CDR3 has 13 residues. The CDR3 DNA reads as TGTGCCAGCAGTGCCTCAGTCACCGAAAAACTGTTTTTT. Amino acids: CASSASVTEKLFF.

This sequence joins TRBV5-4 and TRBJ2-1; D possibly corresponds to TRBD1 (6 bases). Trimming pared 4 bases from V and 3 bases from J, leaving 11 bases between. CDR3 length: 14 amino acids. The germline gives CDR1 SGHNT, CDR2 YYREEE (reference sequence). This chain's CDR3 is CASSTRDNYNEQFF. The CDR3 region has the DNA TGTGCCAGCAGCACCCGGGACAACTACAATGAGCAGTTCTTC.